This TCR beta chain was retrieved from a study of CD8+ T cells in alopecia areata (dated by TCRdb to between 2018 and 2020). At the level of the whole study: The study used high-throughput TCRbeta sequencing to examine T cell clonal expansion in alopecia areata, in both the C3H/HeJ mouse model and human patients. immunoSEQ multiplex PCR using 35 Vbeta forward primers and 13 Jbeta reverse primers was used to amplify TCRbeta CDR3 regions. Scalp clonality was compared among normal scalp (n=4), patchy alopecia areata scalp (n=8), and alopecia totalis/universalis scalp (n=8). RNA was extracted with the PAXgene miRNA kit for fixed scalp, the miRNeasy kit for PBMCs, and the RNeasy kit for mouse skin. Scalp tissue and sorted CD4+ and CD8+ peripheral blood T cells from patchy and totalis/universalis alopecia areata patients and from healthy controls were covered by human TCRbeta sequencing. Overall results and qualifications from the work: Compared with mice, TCR sequences shared between patients were less clear, possibly partly because of HLA diversity across the patient population. Lesional scalp, especially in alopecia totalis/universalis, showed higher clonality and more expanded CD8+ clones than normal scalp, suggesting antigenic drive. Unlike mouse skin, where gammadelta T cells dominate, normal human skin contains resident alphabeta T cells that get sequenced too, which complicates analysis of the scalp TCR repertoire.

The CDR3 contains 18 residues, cysteine and phenylalanine counted. Of the read, only the CDR3 DNA is kept; its 54 bases are in frame from base 1. Trimming costs V 0 bases and J 0 bases, and their ends lie 13 bases apart. The germline V gene yields SGHRS for CDR1 and YFSETQ for CDR2. Lesional scalp punch biopsies and peripheral blood were collected from alopecia areata patients. PBMCs were separated by density centrifugation and stained for CD3, CD4 and CD8, after which CD4+ and CD8+ T cells were sorted on a FACSAria. Untreated alopecia areata patients were recruited as part of a multicenter biomarker study. In roughly 5 patients from the biomarker study, the blood CD8+ T cells went through an additional sort into NKG2D-low and NKG2D-high fractions. A remark on this clone: Its antigen is not yet known. Per-nucleotide qualities are absent, and no much larger clonotype sits a single base away.

Receptor libraries were prepared by the immunoSEQ multiplex PCR assay. RNA was extracted from all samples and reverse transcribed into cDNA as template for TCR sequencing. SuperScript III was used to make first-strand cDNA, primed with a 2:1 mix of oligo-dT and random hexamers. Amplification bias was assessed with a synthetic immune receptor repertoire, and residual bias was removed computationally. As for the original processing: Raw reads were preprocessed to remove errors, and CDR3 was defined according to IMGT conventions as the region from the conserved cysteine to phenylalanine. Clonality was computed by normalizing Shannon entropy by log2 of the number of productive unique TCRs and subtracting the result from 1. Whether each scalp clone was CD4 or CD8 was inferred by checking scalp TCRbeta sequences against the CD4 and CD8 repertoires from sorted blood. This immuneACCESS table, as held by TCRdb, lists in-frame sequences with V and J called but not all clones. Of the missing ones, under half trace to an unresolved V gene in checked studies; the others have no known cause. That table gives V, J and clone size, and the DNA gave D and trimming. The sample table holds about 23,000 clones, of which roughly 52% were seen once. The ten biggest clones cover around a third of the sample.

This chain is built from TRBV5-1 and TRBJ2-6, with the identity of the D gene unclear. The sample taken for sequencing was NKG2D-high CD8+ T cells sorted from blood. The meaning of the sample's cell subset or site label: sorted CD8+ NKG2D-high blood T cells. This clonotype was obtained from a human donor with alopecia areata. This receptor carries the CDR3 CASSLVTDPSSGANVLTF. Read as DNA, the sequence is TGCGCCAGCAGCTTGGTCACGGATCCGAGCTCTGGGGCCAACGTCCTGACTTTC.